Listed here are 27 T cell receptor beta chains from one sample, sequenced in a study of human T cells and chemical hapten exposure. TCRdb fed the RACE reads into MiXCR, producing one record per CDR3 protein. The table lists approximately 43,000 distinct CDR3 sequences, 4% of them singletons. The time point denotes: patch test 1, 2 weeks after DPC sensitization. This sample's treatment: therapeutic diphenylcyclopropenone sensitization with weekly scalp DPC. Blood, whole and unfractionated, served as the source for total RNA extraction. Sample: whole blood, taken in connection with sensitization to the hapten diphenylcyclopropenone (DPC). The source is a man in his forties or fifties with alopecia areata. Some clones in this sample may be carry-over from other donors' samples.

This clonotype has ten or more counts. V and J are TRBV20-1 and TRBJ1-1; D unresolved. Trimming cost V 2 bases and J 6 bases, with 7 bases left between them. Germline assignment: CDR1 DFQATT and CDR2 SNEGSKA (reference sequence). CDR3 length equals 11 residues. The CDR3 spells CSARTKAEAFF. The CDR3 bases are TGCAGTGCTAGAACTAAAGCTGAAGCTTTCTTT.

This clonotype was recorded at least ten times. This chain links TRBV5-1 with TRBJ2-5; D may be TRBD1 (5 bases). The CDR3 loop spans 15 amino acids. Germline lookup yields CDR1 SGHRS and CDR2 YFSETQ. V lost 0 bases and J 5 bases, leaving 14 bases between the germline ends. The CDR3 DNA reads TGCGCCAGCAGCTTGGCCCCAGGGTTGATGGAGACCCAGTACTTC. Protein: CASSLAPGLMETQYF. The full variable domain, with the rest looked up from reference TRBV5-1 and TRBJ2-5, is KAGVTQTPRYLIKTRGQQVTLSCSPISGHRSVSWYQQTPGQGLQFLFEYFSETQRNKGNFPGRFSGRQFSNSRSEMNVSTLELGDSALYLCASSLAPGLMETQYFGPGTRLLVL.

This clonotype was counted many times. V gene TRBV18 combines with J gene TRBJ2-3, with a weak D call TRBD2 (6 bases). CDR1 and CDR2 (germline): KGHSH, LQKENI. The CDR3 consists of 15 residues. V lost 5 bases and J 9 bases, leaving 21 bases between the germline ends. The CDR3 region is CASSSSTGSQITQYF. In DNA form, the CDR3 reads TGTGCCAGCTCATCCTCGACCGGGAGTCAAATCACGCAGTATTTT.

Concerning this clonotype: A read error may explain this, as a much larger clone is one base away. This chain joins TRBV23-1 and TRBJ2-4, with D perhaps matching TRBD2 (5 bases). TRBV23-1 is annotated as an ORF whose role is uncertain. There are 17 residues in the CDR3. Between the trimmed V and J ends, which lost 3 bases and 0 bases, there was a span of 15 bases. The CDR3 loop reads CASSQPYTREAKNIQYF. CDR3 in DNA: TGCGCCAGCAGTCAGCCATACACGAGGGAAGCCAAAAACATTCAGTACTTC.

Many counts were recorded for this clonotype. Written as DNA, the CDR3 is TGTGCCAGCAGCCCCCCGGGACAGGGCTGCGAGCAGTACTTC. Translation: CASSPPGQGCEQYF. The chain recombines TRBV3-2 with TRBJ2-7; TRBD1 was called by the table and not checked on the DNA. TRBV3-2 counts as a pseudogene. The CDR3 spans 14 residues.

The table lists this clonotype with a few counts. The gene calls are TRBV27 and TRBJ1-6, with unresolved D. This CDR3 is 15 amino acids long. Deletions cut 5 bases from V and 1 base from J, with 9 bases between. CDR1 and CDR2 (germline): MNHEY, SMNVEV (reference sequence). The CDR3 spells CASSLKRSYNSPLHF. As DNA, the CDR3 is TGTGCCAGCAGTCTTAAAAGATCCTATAATTCACCCCTCCACTTT.

The chain couples TRBV3-1 to TRBJ2-7; 8 bases are shared with TRBD1. Germline V gene lookup returns CDR1 LGHDT and CDR2 YNNKEL (reference sequence). The CDR3 has 16 amino acids. J was trimmed by 5 bases and V by 4 bases; bases with no gene match: 13. CDR3 sequence: CASSRYGTGVVHEQYF. The CDR3 DNA sequence: TGTGCCAGCAGCCGCTATGGGACAGGCGTGGTCCACGAGCAGTACTTC.

In this sample, this clonotype turned up many times. The V call is TRBV20-1, the J call TRBJ2-3; 7 bases map to TRBD2. With V trimmed by 7 bases and J by 1 base, 11 bases remained unmatched. Germline CDR1 and CDR2: DFQATT and SNEGSKA (reference sequence). CDR3 length equals 15 residues. The DNA of the CDR3 is TGCAGTGGTACCACTAGCGCAACCCGCACAGATACGCAGTATTTT. Residues: CSGTTSATRTDTQYF.

This clonotype was seen at least ten times. The V call is TRBV11-2, the J call TRBJ1-1, with TRBD1 matching 8 bases. The CDR3 is 14 amino acids. V was clipped by 0 bases and J by 4 bases; unmatched bases: 1. The germline gives CDR1 SGHAT, CDR2 FQNNGV. CDR3 coding DNA: TGTGCCAGCAGCTTAGACGGACAGGGCACTGAAGCTTTCTTT. Its translation: CASSLDGQGTEAFF.

This clonotype was seen ten or more times. The V and J genes are TRBV20-1 and TRBJ2-1; D possibly corresponds to TRBD1 (6 bases). The CDR3 loop spans 14 amino acids. Trimming pared 6 bases from V and 3 bases from J, leaving 15 bases between. Looked up from germline, CDR1 is DFQATT and CDR2 is SNEGSKA (reference sequence). The CDR3 DNA reads TGCAGTGCCACAGACAGGAAGGGCTACAATGAGCAGTTCTTC. Translation: CSATDRKGYNEQFF.

This clonotype came up many times. The CDR3 DNA follows: TGTGCCAGCAGTTTAGGGCCAGGGGGCAATGGCTACACCTTC. This gives the protein CASSLGPGGNGYTF. This chain uses TRBV12-3 or TRBV12-4 with TRBJ1-2; 8 bases agree with TRBD1. The junction had 4 bases not matched to a gene; V was cut back by 1 base and J by 6 bases. The CDR3 covers 14 residues.

This clonotype was counted many times. J is TRBJ2-3 and V is TRBV5-1; D unclear. CDR3 length equals 14 residues. The ends were cut back, 1 base at V and 5 bases at J, with 11 bases in the middle. Germline CDR1 is SGHRS and CDR2 is YFSETQ. CDR3 nucleotides: TGCGCCAGCAGCTTGCGGTTAGGCGGAGATACGCAGTATTTT. It codes for CASSLRLGGDTQYF.

This clonotype appeared many times. This chain connects TRBV6-5 to TRBJ1-1; unclear D gene. This CDR3 has 15 residues. CDR1 and CDR2 from the germline V gene are MNHEY and SVGAGI. Trimming shortened V by 2 bases and J by 1 base, and 11 bases separated the two germline ends. The DNA for the CDR3 is TGTGCCAGCAGTTACCAGAACGGACCGAACACTGAAGCTTTCTTT. Translation gives CASSYQNGPNTEAFF.

Ten or more counts support this clonotype. The rearrangement links TRBV29-1 to TRBJ1-1; D is possibly TRBD1 (6 bases). Germline V lookup: CDR1 SQVTM, CDR2 ANQGSEA. Between the trimmed V and J ends, which lost 0 bases and 1 base, there was a span of 12 bases. This CDR3 contains 15 residues. The CDR3 region has the DNA TGCAGCGTTGAAGATTCCGGGACAACGAACACTGAAGCTTTCTTT. Translation: CSVEDSGTTNTEAFF.

This clonotype was detected many times. The rearrangement uses TRBV7-8 and TRBJ2-2; no clear D gene. Germline V lookup: CDR1 SGHVS, CDR2 FQNEAQ. The CDR3 has 14 amino acids. Trimming removed 6 bases at V and 0 bases at J, with 8 bases between. CDR3 sequence reads: CASSLLTNTGELFF. CDR3 in DNA: TGTGCCAGCAGTTTACTTACGAACACCGGGGAGCTGTTTTTT.

In its sample, this clonotype was seen many times. This chain joins TRBV3-1 and TRBJ1-1; the D gene is possibly TRBD1 (6 bases). The V gene's germline CDR1 is LGHDT and CDR2 YNNKEL (reference sequence). V was clipped by 1 base and J by 1 base, with 19 bases between them. The length of the CDR3 is 18 residues. DNA of the CDR3: TGTGCCAGCAGCCAAGGGCCCCGCCGTCAGGGGACGAACACTGAAGCTTTCTTT. Protein: CASSQGPRRQGTNTEAFF.

This clonotype was observed at least ten times. The chain carries TRBV12-3 or TRBV12-4 and TRBJ2-3, with D unclear. CDR3 length: 13 residues. With 3 bases removed from V and 4 bases from J, the gap between germline ends came to 8 bases. The CDR3 is CASSFAASDTQYF. The CDR3 DNA is TGTGCCAGCAGTTTTGCGGCCTCAGATACGCAGTATTTT.

This clonotype was detected ten times or more. The CDR3: CASSLVWRSTDTQYF. The CDR3 DNA reads as TGTGCCAGCAGCTTAGTTTGGCGGAGCACAGATACGCAGTATTTT. The chain employs TRBV7-2 and TRBJ2-3; no clear D. Germline values: CDR1 SGHTA, CDR2 FQGNSA. This CDR3 has 15 residues. Trimming took 1 base from V and 0 from J, leaving 8 bases between them.

This clonotype was counted at least ten times. The V call is TRBV6-8, the J call TRBJ2-7; 7 bases map to TRBD1. Germline trimming cut 10 bases from V and 4 bases from J; bases unmatched to any gene: 7. Germline CDR1 MNHGY, CDR2 SAAAGT. This CDR3 has 12 residues. The CDR3 DNA reads as TGTGCCACCCCGGGACAGAGTTACGAGCAGTACTTC. This codes for CATPGQSYEQYF.

This clonotype was observed many times. The chain joins TRBV18 to TRBJ2-3; 14 nucleotides match TRBD2. V was clipped by 2 bases and J by 4 bases; unmatched bases: 5. The CDR3 consists of 17 residues. The germline V gene encodes CDR1 KGHSH and CDR2 LQKENI. The CDR3 DNA is TGTGCCAGCTCACCATACGGGACTAGCGGGAGTTCAGATACGCAGTATTTT. Translated, it gives CASSPYGTSGSSDTQYF.

V gene TRBV7-9 combines with J gene TRBJ1-5; D uncertain. This CDR3 region has 15 residues. Trimming stripped 5 bases from V and 2 bases from J, with 13 bases between. CDR1 is SEHNR and CDR2 is FQNEAQ in the germline V gene (reference sequence). The CDR3 nucleotides are TGTGCCAGCAGCCCGTACAGCGGGGGCAATCAGCCCCAGCATTTT. This gives the protein CASSPYSGGNQPQHF.

In this sample, this clonotype turned up many times. The chain has TRBV5-1 and TRBJ2-5; D possibly corresponds to TRBD2 (6 bases). The CDR3 extends over 13 amino acids. CDR1 is SGHRS, CDR2 YFSETQ, per germline. V was pared by 2 bases and J by 5 bases, with 10 bases between. The CDR3 DNA reads TGCGCCAGCAGCTTAGGAGGGGTCGAGACCCAGTACTTC. Amino acid sequence: CASSLGGVETQYF.

This clonotype was found many times. The chain employs TRBV24-1 and TRBJ2-1; 7 nucleotides match TRBD1. The CDR3 sequence is 16 residues long. The V gene end was trimmed by 3 bases and the J gene end by 5 bases; junction bases not matched to a gene: 9. CDR1 and CDR2 from the germline V gene are KGHDR and SFDVKD. This CDR3 reads CATSDAQGVVDNEQFF. The CDR3 DNA reads as TGTGCCACCAGTGATGCCCAGGGGGTCGTGGACAATGAGCAGTTCTTC.

This clonotype has ten or more counts. The rearrangement uses TRBV9 and TRBJ1-5; weak D call: TRBD1 (5 bases). CDR3 length: 16 amino acids. Germline lookup yields CDR1 SGDLS and CDR2 YYNGEE. V gave up 4 bases and J gave up 6 bases, with 20 bases separating them. CDR3 sequence reads: CASSPQAKGQSQPQHF. The CDR3 DNA sequence: TGTGCCAGCAGCCCCCAGGCGAAGGGGCAAAGTCAGCCCCAGCATTTT.

This rearrangement joins TRBV27 to TRBJ2-7; 9 positions match TRBD1. V lost 5 bases and J lost 4; bases outside the gene matches: 6. The CDR3 contains 14 residues. From germline, CDR1 is MNHEY and CDR2 SMNVEV (reference sequence). CDR3 loop: CASSLAGQGYEQYF. The CDR3 DNA reads TGTGCCAGCAGTCTCGCGGGACAGGGTTACGAGCAGTACTTC.

In this sample, this clonotype turned up many times. J is TRBJ1-2 and V is TRBV4-3; 9 nucleotides match TRBD1. V was clipped by 4 bases and J by 7 bases; unmatched bases: 10. Germline assignment: CDR1 LGHNA and CDR2 YSLEER. This CDR3 is built from 15 residues. The CDR3 spells CASSPFGTGRRGYTF. For the CDR3, the DNA is TGCGCCAGCAGCCCATTCGGGACAGGGAGGCGTGGCTACACCTTC.

This clonotype appeared many times. One end of the junction does not line up with germline, which may come from a read error. The rearrangement links TRBV7-8 to TRBJ2-3; 7 nucleotides match TRBD2. This CDR3 is built from 13 residues. The germline CDR1 and CDR2 sequences are SGHVS and FQNEAQ. The CDR3 loop is CASSIAGPDTQYF. In DNA form, the CDR3 reads TGTGCCAGCAGCATAGCGGGCCCAGATACGCAGTATTTT. Together with reference TRBV7-8 and TRBJ2-3, the CDR3 gives the full variable domain: GAGVSQSPRYKVAKRGQDVALRCDPISGHVSLFWYQQALGQGPEFLTYFQNEAQLDKSGLPSDRFFAERPEGSVSTLKIQRTQQEDSAVYLCASSIAGPDTQYFGPGTRLTVL.